Presented here are 32 T cell receptor beta chains from one specimen sequenced in a study of T cells after yellow fever vaccination (dated by TCRdb to between 2017 and 2020). Reading the label with the study, this specimen's treatment or condition is: live attenuated yellow fever vaccine strain. The library was obtained by 5' RACE. The sequencing machine was an Illumina NovaSeq 6000. In-frame beta chains were kept once TCRdb had trimmed the public reads at Q25 with fastp and called clones with MiXCR. When rows share a CDR3 protein, they turn into one entry using the most common DNA and genes. This sample lists about 340,000 distinct CDR3 sequences; 9.5% to 15% were detected once. Jointly, the top ten make up 3.2% of the sample. The sequencing here drew on CD4+ T cells sorted from PBMCs, taken 15 days after the yellow fever booster vaccination. The receptors were sampled from a man aged 18 to 30 who received the YFV17D yellow fever vaccine.

This clonotype was picked up a small number of times. The genes are TRBV10-3 and TRBJ2-2; 10 nucleotides match TRBD2. The germline V gene encodes CDR1 ENHRY and CDR2 SYGVKD. V shed 11 bases and J 4 bases; nucleotides not matched to a gene: 7. CDR3 size: 14 residues. CDR3 coding DNA: TGTGCCTTCAAAGCGGGGGGGCCCACCGGGGAGCTGTTTTTT. Translated: CAFKAGGPTGELFF.

This chain connects TRBV10-1 to TRBJ2-3, with 8 positions matching TRBD2. Germline CDR1 and CDR2: WNHNN and SYGVQD (reference sequence). Unmatched junction bases numbered 8, after V lost 7 bases and J lost 5 bases. The CDR3 loop spans 14 amino acids. CDR3 nucleotide sequence: TGCGCCAGCACCAGTAGCGGGGCAAAAGATACGCAGTATTTT. This translates into CASTSSGAKDTQYF.

This clonotype was observed a few times. This chain connects TRBV3-1 to TRBJ2-3, with D uncertain. Trimming took 1 base from V and 4 from J, leaving 6 bases between them. This CDR3 is built from 13 residues. Germline CDR1 is LGHDT and CDR2 is YNNKEL (reference sequence). CDR3 nucleotides: TGTGCCAGCAGCCAAGTAATGTCAGATACGCAGTATTTT. This gives the protein CASSQVMSDTQYF.

A few counts support this clonotype. This chain joins TRBV7-2 and TRBJ2-5; 10 positions agree with TRBD1. The CDR3 consists of 15 residues. Germline V CDR1 and CDR2: SGHTA, FQGNSA. With 4 bases clipped from V and 5 bases from J, the junction kept 7 bases outside the gene matches. The CDR3 nucleotides read TGTGCCAGCAGCTGGACAGGGGGTTCCCCCGAGACCCAGTACTTC. It encodes CASSWTGGSPETQYF. Supplemented by reference TRBV7-2 and TRBJ2-5, the full variable domain reads GAGVSQSPSNKVTEKGKDVELRCDPISGHTALYWYRQSLGQGLEFLIYFQGNSAPDKSGLPSDRFSAERTGGSVSTLTIQRTQQEDSAVYLCASSWTGGSPETQYFGPGTRLLVL.

Only a few counts were recorded for this clonotype. The chain is built from TRBV29-1 and TRBJ2-2; 7 bases agree with TRBD2. Looked up from germline, CDR1 is SQVTM and CDR2 is ANQGSEA. After removal of 7 bases from V and 7 bases from J, the junction contained 9 bases not matched to a gene. CDR3 length equals 13 residues. The CDR3 reads CSGMGLWGGELFF. The CDR3 coding sequence is TGCAGCGGGATGGGACTATGGGGCGGGGAGCTGTTTTTT.

There are a few counts of this clonotype. The chain is built from TRBV14 and TRBJ1-4; possibly TRBD1 for D (5 bases). Trimming cost V 5 bases and J 8 bases, with 21 bases left between them. From germline, CDR1 is SGHDN and CDR2 FVKESK. The CDR3 is made up of 16 amino acids. The CDR3 reads CASSLRGRQPEEKLFF. The DNA of the CDR3 is TGTGCCAGCAGCTTAAGGGGTCGACAGCCCGAAGAAAAACTGTTTTTT.

V and J are TRBV11-2 and TRBJ2-2, with unresolved D. V was trimmed by 6 bases and J by 7 bases, leaving 18 bases between them. Germline V gene sequence: CDR1 SGHAT, CDR2 FQNNGV. This CDR3 has 15 amino acids. The CDR3 nucleotides read TGTGCCAGCAGACGACCTTGGGTAGCAGGCGGGGAGCTGTTTTTT. Its translation is CASRRPWVAGGELFF.

In this sample, this clonotype turned up many times. The chain has TRBV5-1 and TRBJ2-1; 8 nucleotides line up with TRBD2. CDR3 length equals 15 residues. Unmatched junction bases numbered 8, after V lost 5 bases and J lost 4 bases. Per germline, CDR1 SGHRS and CDR2 YFSETQ. The CDR3 nucleotides read TGCGCCAGCAGGGCACTAGCGGACACGTACAATGAGCAGTTCTTC. Its translation is CASRALADTYNEQFF.

There are a few counts of this clonotype. The chain employs TRBV7-9 and TRBJ2-5; no clear D gene. The ends were cut back, 4 bases at V and 5 bases at J, with 23 bases in the middle. CDR1 and CDR2 (germline): SEHNR, FQNEAQ (reference sequence). There are 17 residues in the CDR3. For the CDR3, the DNA is TGTGCCAGCAGCTCCCGCTATGACCGAATGGGAAAGGAGACCCAGTACTTC. Amino acids: CASSSRYDRMGKETQYF.

This chain uses TRBV9 with TRBJ2-3; D possibly corresponds to TRBD2 (5 bases). The germline V and J ends were trimmed by 0 bases and 0 bases, with 5 bases remaining between them. This CDR3 comprises 14 residues. Germline CDR1 and CDR2: SGDLS and YYNGEE. The CDR3 DNA follows: TGTGCCAGCAGCGTAGCGGGGAGCACAGATACGCAGTATTTT. Protein: CASSVAGSTDTQYF.

The chain employs TRBV6-1 and TRBJ2-7, with D perhaps matching TRBD1 (5 bases). The V end was cut by 2 bases, the J end by 0 bases, with 8 bases between. The CDR3 is 14 residues long. Germline V gene data show CDR1 as MNHNS and CDR2 as SASEGT. For the CDR3, the DNA is TGTGCCAGCAGTGAACAGGGTTACTCCTACGAGCAGTACGTC. Translated, it gives CASSEQGYSYEQYV.

J is TRBJ1-2 and V is TRBV10-3; no clear D gene. The germline V gene encodes CDR1 ENHRY and CDR2 SYGVKD. CDR3 length: 14 residues. Trimming took off 7 bases at V and 4 bases at J, with 16 bases between the two ends. The CDR3 bases are TGTGCCATCAACGAAGGCCTTGGAGGCTATGGCTACACCTTC. This translates into CAINEGLGGYGYTF.

J is TRBJ2-2 and V is TRBV11-2; D not resolved. V lost 2 bases and J lost 4, with 11 bases in between. This CDR3 is built from 15 residues. Germline CDR1 is SGHAT and CDR2 is FQNNGV. The CDR3 sequence is CASSLNYGSTGELFF. Here the CDR3 DNA reads TGTGCCAGCAGCTTAAATTACGGCTCCACCGGGGAGCTGTTTTTT.

This clonotype was seen a few times. The rearrangement links TRBV6-2 or TRBV6-3 to TRBJ1-1; possibly TRBD1 for D (6 bases). The V gene lost 4 bases and the J gene lost 1 base, with 13 bases spanning the gap. Germline V CDR1 and CDR2: MNHEY, SVGEGT. The CDR3 extends over 15 amino acids. The CDR3 coding sequence is TGTGCCAGCAGTTCACACAGGGCGGAGAACACTGAAGCTTTCTTT. Its protein product is CASSSHRAENTEAFF.

Only a few counts were recorded for this clonotype. The CDR3 coding sequence is TGTGCCAGCAACAGACAGGGATCGGATGGCTACACCTTC. This sequence encodes CASNRQGSDGYTF. This chain joins TRBV28 and TRBJ1-2; 7 bases are shared with TRBD1. The ends lost 7 bases at V and 6 bases at J; junction bases unmatched: 8. The germline gives CDR1 MDHEN, CDR2 SYDVKM. The CDR3 loop spans 13 amino acids.

The J gene is TRBJ2-3, the V gene TRBV19, with D perhaps TRBD2 (6 bases). The CDR3 spans 15 residues. Trimming took 8 bases from V and 1 from J, leaving 16 bases between them. Germline loops: CDR1 LNHDA, CDR2 SQIVND (reference sequence). In DNA, the CDR3 is TGTGCCAGTGTGGGGAGGAGCCCTCGCACAGATACGCAGTATTTT. Translated, it gives CASVGRSPRTDTQYF. Looking up the rest from reference TRBV19 and TRBJ2-3 gives the full variable domain: DGGITQSPKYLFRKEGQNVTLSCEQNLNHDAMYWYRQDPGQGLRLIYYSQIVNDFQKGDIAEGYSVSREKKESFPLTVTSAQKNPTAFYLCASVGRSPRTDTQYFGPGTRLTVL.

Regarding this clonotype: At one end the junction does not follow the germline gene, possibly because of a read error. This rearrangement joins TRBV4-1 to TRBJ2-1; the D is unclear. CDR3 length equals 13 residues. Germline V lookup: CDR1 MGHRA, CDR2 YSYEKL. CDR3 sequence: CASCQEYRNEQFF. The CDR3 nucleotides are TGCGCCAGCTGCCAAGAATACCGCAATGAGCAGTTCTTC.

This clonotype was counted only a few times. This chain uses TRBV7-2 with TRBJ1-1; perhaps TRBD1 as D (5 bases). This CDR3 region has 15 residues. From germline, CDR1 is SGHTA and CDR2 FQGNSA. Trimming removed 1 base at V and 3 bases at J, with 12 bases between. CDR3 sequence: CASSLVSGTYTEAFF. CDR3 nucleotides: TGTGCCAGCAGCTTAGTTTCGGGGACTTACACTGAAGCTTTCTTT.

This clonotype was found a few times. The chain couples TRBV2 to TRBJ2-7; D may correspond to TRBD1 or TRBD2 (7 bases each). V was trimmed by 4 bases and J by 0 bases, leaving 13 bases between them. The CDR3 sequence is 15 residues long. CDR1 and CDR2 from the germline V gene are SNHLY and FYNNEI. CDR3 DNA: TGTGCCAGCAGTGCCAGGGGGGGGAGCTCCTACGAGCAGTACTTC. Translation gives CASSARGGSSYEQYF.

This clonotype has more than one count but fewer than ten. The genes are TRBV20-1 and TRBJ1-2, with D unclear. This CDR3 spans 13 amino acids. Per germline, CDR1 DFQATT and CDR2 SNEGSKA (reference sequence). V lost 3 bases and J lost 8, with 16 bases in between. The CDR3 is CSASGVVERGYTF. CDR3 sequence (DNA): TGCAGTGCTAGCGGGGTTGTGGAGCGCGGCTACACCTTC.

The chain is built from TRBV2 and TRBJ2-3; D may correspond to TRBD1 or TRBD2 (6 bases each). From germline, CDR1 is SNHLY and CDR2 FYNNEI. CDR3 length equals 12 residues. The ends were cut back, 8 bases at V and 5 bases at J, with 11 bases in the middle. The CDR3 loop reads CASGGHGDTQYF. The CDR3 DNA reads TGTGCCAGCGGGGGGCATGGAGATACGCAGTATTTT.

This clonotype appeared a few times. The V call is TRBV9, the J call TRBJ1-4, with D perhaps matching TRBD1 (6 bases). Per the germline V gene, CDR1 is SGDLS and CDR2 is YYNGEE. The CDR3 covers 13 residues. Trimming removed 0 bases from V and 16 bases from J, with 16 bases in between. This CDR3 reads CASSVADAGAKFF. The CDR3 DNA reads TGTGCCAGCAGCGTAGCGGACGCAGGGGCCAAGTTTTTT.

This sequence joins TRBV27 and TRBJ1-4; D unresolved. V was cut by 7 bases and J by 7 bases, with 16 bases left in between. In germline, CDR1 is MNHEY, CDR2 SMNVEV (reference sequence). The CDR3 length is 14 residues. CDR3 amino acids: CASTSTIVGEKLFF. CDR3 in DNA: TGTGCCAGCACCAGCACGATAGTAGGTGAAAAACTGTTTTTT.

The chain has TRBV3-1 and TRBJ1-6, with D unclear. The CDR3 contains 14 residues. V lost 1 base, J lost 11 bases, and 12 bases lay in between. Per germline, CDR1 LGHDT and CDR2 YNNKEL (reference sequence). DNA for the CDR3: TGTGCCAGCAGCCAAGCAGCCCGTGAGGCACCCCTCCACTTT. Translation gives CASSQAAREAPLHF.

There are many counts of this clonotype. The chain is built from TRBV6-6 and TRBJ2-6; D call uncertain. The CDR3 sequence is 15 residues long. Germline V gives CDR1 MNHNY, CDR2 SVGAGI (reference sequence). Deletions cut 6 bases from V and 0 bases from J, with 9 bases between. The CDR3, as DNA: TGTGCCAGCAGGCGACCAAACTCTGGGGCCAACGTCCTGACTTTC. Encoded protein: CASRRPNSGANVLTF.

This clonotype showed up just a few times. This chain links TRBV20-1 with TRBJ2-1, with 10 positions matching TRBD2. The CDR3 runs 13 residues. V shed 6 bases, J shed 7 bases, and the junction held 6 bases outside the gene matches. The V gene's germline CDR1 is DFQATT and CDR2 SNEGSKA (reference sequence). The chain's CDR3 is CSALFSGGNEQFF. The CDR3 region has the DNA TGCAGTGCCTTATTTAGCGGGGGGAATGAGCAGTTCTTC.

This clonotype has just a few counts. J is TRBJ1-1 and V is TRBV6-2 or TRBV6-3, with 8 bases fitting TRBD1. Looked up from germline, CDR1 is MNHEY and CDR2 is SVGEGT. Losses at the gene ends were 7 bases for V and 4 bases for J; bases not matched to a gene: 5. The CDR3 is 13 amino acids. This chain's CDR3 is CASKQTGATEAFF. CDR3 sequence (DNA): TGTGCCAGCAAGCAGACAGGGGCCACTGAAGCTTTCTTT.

This clonotype has just a few counts. The J gene is TRBJ2-3, the V gene TRBV6-5; 8 positions match TRBD2. CDR1 is MNHEY and CDR2 is SVGAGI in the germline V gene. There are 17 residues in the CDR3. V gave up 0 bases and J gave up 3 bases; unmatched junction bases: 8. Here the CDR3 DNA reads TGTGCCAGCAGTTACTCGAGTACCGGGGGGGTAACAGATACGCAGTATTTT. Amino acid sequence: CASSYSSTGGVTDTQYF.

CDR3 sequence (DNA): TGCGCCAGCAGCCAAGATTTAGGGTTAGTCGAGCAGTACTTC. Translating gives CASSQDLGLVEQYF. The chain employs TRBV4-1 and TRBJ2-7; D remains unclear. The ends were cut back, 0 bases at V and 6 bases at J, with 12 bases in the middle. The CDR3 runs 14 residues. Germline CDR1 and CDR2: MGHRA and YSYEKL.

This clonotype showed up just a few times. The V call is TRBV5-1, the J call TRBJ2-1, with 7 bases matching TRBD2. The J segment lost 4 bases and the V segment lost 1 base, leaving 5 bases of the junction unmatched. The CDR3 length is 15 residues. Germline-derived CDR1 and CDR2 are SGHRS and YFSETQ. The CDR3 loop is CASSLRLAGYNEQFF. Written as DNA, the CDR3 is TGCGCCAGCAGCTTGAGATTAGCGGGTTACAATGAGCAGTTCTTC.

This sequence joins TRBV7-2 and TRBJ2-2; D is possibly TRBD2 (6 bases). The germline gives CDR1 SGHTA, CDR2 FQGNSA. The CDR3 runs 13 residues. V was shortened by 6 bases and J by 7 bases, with 12 bases between the two germline ends. In DNA form, the CDR3 reads TGTGCCAGCAGTACCACCGGGGGCGGGGAGCTGTTTTTT. Protein sequence: CASSTTGGGELFF.

This clonotype has just a few counts. The CDR3 sequence: CASSRTGDGSTNEKLFF. CDR3 coding DNA: TGTGCCAGCAGCCGGACAGGGGACGGGTCAACTAATGAAAAACTGTTTTTT. V is TRBV9 and J is TRBJ1-4, with 9 bases lining up with TRBD1. The trim removed 4 bases at V and 0 bases at J, leaving 7 bases unmatched. This CDR3 comprises 17 residues. The germline CDR1 and CDR2 sequences are SGDLS and YYNGEE.